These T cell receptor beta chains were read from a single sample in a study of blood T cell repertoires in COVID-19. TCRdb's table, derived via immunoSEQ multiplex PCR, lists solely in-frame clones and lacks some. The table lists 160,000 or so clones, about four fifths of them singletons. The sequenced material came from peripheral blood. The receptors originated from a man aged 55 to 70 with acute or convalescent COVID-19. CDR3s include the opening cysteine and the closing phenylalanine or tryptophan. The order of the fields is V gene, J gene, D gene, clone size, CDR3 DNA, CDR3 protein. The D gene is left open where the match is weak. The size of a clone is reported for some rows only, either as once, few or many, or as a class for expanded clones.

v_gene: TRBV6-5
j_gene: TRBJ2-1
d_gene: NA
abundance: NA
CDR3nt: TGTGCCAGCAGTTACCTTTCTGCGACTAGGACCAATGAGCAGTTCTTC
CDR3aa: CASSYLSATRTNEQFF

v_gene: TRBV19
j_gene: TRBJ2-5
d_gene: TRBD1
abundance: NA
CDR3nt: TGTGCCAGTAGTCCTCCGGGACAGGGAGAGACCCAGTACTTC
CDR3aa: CASSPPGQGETQYF

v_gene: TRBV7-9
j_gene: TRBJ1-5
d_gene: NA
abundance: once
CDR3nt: TGTGCCAGCAGCTTAGAGTTACCAGGGAGCAATCAGCCCCAGCATTTT
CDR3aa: CASSLELPGSNQPQHF

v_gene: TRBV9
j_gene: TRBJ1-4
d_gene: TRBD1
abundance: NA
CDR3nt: TGTGCCAGCAGCTCTCGGACAGGGCATAATGAAAAACTGTTTTTT
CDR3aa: CASSSRTGHNEKLFF

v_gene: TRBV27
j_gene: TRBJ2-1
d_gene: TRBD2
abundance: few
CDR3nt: TGTGCCAGCAGGCCGGGACTAGCGGGGGGGAAGGGTGAGCAGTTCTTC
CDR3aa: CASRPGLAGGKGEQFF

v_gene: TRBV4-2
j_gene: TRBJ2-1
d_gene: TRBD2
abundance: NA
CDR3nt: TGTGCCAGCAGCCACGGGACTAGGGATCGGTACAATGAGCAGTTCTTC
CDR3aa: CASSHGTRDRYNEQFF

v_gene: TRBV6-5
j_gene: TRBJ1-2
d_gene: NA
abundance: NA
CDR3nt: TGTGCCAGCAGGCTTCCAGGGCGGTTTGGCTACACCTTC
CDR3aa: CASRLPGRFGYTF

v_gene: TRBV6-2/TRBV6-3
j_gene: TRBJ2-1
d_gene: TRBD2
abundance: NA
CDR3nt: TGTGCCAGCAGTAGAGCGGGAGGGCCCAGTGTGGACAATGAGCAGTTCTTC
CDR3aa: CASSRAGGPSVDNEQFF

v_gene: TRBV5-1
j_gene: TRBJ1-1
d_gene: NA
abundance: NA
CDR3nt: TGCGCCAGCAGCTTGGAACGGGGGGCCAACACTGAAGCTTTCTTT
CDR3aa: CASSLERGANTEAFF

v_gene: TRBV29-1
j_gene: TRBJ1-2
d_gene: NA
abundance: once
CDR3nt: TGCAGCGTGGGATTACAGGGTAGGGGCTACACCTTC
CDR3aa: CSVGLQGRGYTF

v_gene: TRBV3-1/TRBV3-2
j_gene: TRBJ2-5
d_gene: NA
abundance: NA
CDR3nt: TGTGCCAGCAGCCAAGACGAGGGGGACGAGACCCAGTACTTC
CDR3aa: CASSQDEGDETQYF

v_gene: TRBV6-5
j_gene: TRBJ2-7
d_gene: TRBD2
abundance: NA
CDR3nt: TGTGCCAGCAGTTGGACGGGAGGAAGGGGTAACGAGCAGTACTTC
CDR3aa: CASSWTGGRGNEQYF

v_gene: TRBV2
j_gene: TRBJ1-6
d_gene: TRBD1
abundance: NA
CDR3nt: TGTGCCAGCATCTTCGACAGGGGCCTTAATTCACCCCTCCACTTT
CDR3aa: CASIFDRGLNSPLHF

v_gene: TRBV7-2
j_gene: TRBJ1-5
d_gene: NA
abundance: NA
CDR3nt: TGTGCCAGCACCCCAGGGGCACCGAGGGCCAATCAGCCCCAGCATTTT
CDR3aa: CASTPGAPRANQPQHF

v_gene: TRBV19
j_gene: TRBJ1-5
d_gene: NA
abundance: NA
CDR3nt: TGTGCCAGTACTACGGGGAGGGCCGGTCAGCCCCAGCATTTT
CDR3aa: CASTTGRAGQPQHF

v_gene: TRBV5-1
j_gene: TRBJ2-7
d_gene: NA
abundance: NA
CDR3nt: TGCGCCAGCAGCTTGGATGGCCAGAACTACGAGCAGTACTTC
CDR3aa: CASSLDGQNYEQYF

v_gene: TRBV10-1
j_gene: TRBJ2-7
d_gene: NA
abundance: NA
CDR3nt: TGCGCCAGCAGTGAAATTTCATCCGGGATCTACGAGCAGTACTTC
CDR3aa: CASSEISSGIYEQYF

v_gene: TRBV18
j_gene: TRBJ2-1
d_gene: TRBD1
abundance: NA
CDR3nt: TGTGCCAGCTCACCAGAACGACAGGGGGTCAATGAGCAGTTCTTC
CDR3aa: CASSPERQGVNEQFF

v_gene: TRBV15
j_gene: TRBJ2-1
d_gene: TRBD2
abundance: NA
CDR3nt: TGTGCCACCAGCAGACAAACTAGCGGGATCTCCTACAATGAGCAGTTCTTC
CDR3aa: CATSRQTSGISYNEQFF

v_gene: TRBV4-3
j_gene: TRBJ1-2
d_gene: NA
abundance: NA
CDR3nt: TGCGCCAGCAGCCAAGACGCTACCGCAGGTGGTATGAGAGGCTACACCTTC
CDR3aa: CASSQDATAGGMRGYTF

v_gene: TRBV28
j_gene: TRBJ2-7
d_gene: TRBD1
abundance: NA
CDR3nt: TGTGCCAGCAGTTTATTGGGACAGGGCACTTGGGAGCAGTACTTC
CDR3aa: CASSLLGQGTWEQYF

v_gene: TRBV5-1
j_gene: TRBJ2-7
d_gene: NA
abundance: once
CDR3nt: TGCGCCAGCAGCCCCCGGACAGACAGCTACGAGCAGTACTTC
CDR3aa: CASSPRTDSYEQYF

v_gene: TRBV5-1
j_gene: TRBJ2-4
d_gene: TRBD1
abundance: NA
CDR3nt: TGCGCCAGCAGCCCCAAGGACCCGGACAGGGCCAAAAACATTCAGTACTTC
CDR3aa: CASSPKDPDRAKNIQYF

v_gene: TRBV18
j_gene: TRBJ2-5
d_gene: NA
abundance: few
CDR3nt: TGTGCCAGCTCACGGACAGAAAAAGAGACCCAGTACTTC
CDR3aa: CASSRTEKETQYF

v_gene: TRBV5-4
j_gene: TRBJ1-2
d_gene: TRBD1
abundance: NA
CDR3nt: TGTGCCAGCAGCGGCGACAGGGGCTATGGCTACACCTTC
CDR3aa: CASSGDRGYGYTF

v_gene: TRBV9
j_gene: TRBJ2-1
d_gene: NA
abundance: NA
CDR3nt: TGTGCCAGCAGCGTAGGGCAGGGGGGCAATGAGCAGTTCTTC
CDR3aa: CASSVGQGGNEQFF

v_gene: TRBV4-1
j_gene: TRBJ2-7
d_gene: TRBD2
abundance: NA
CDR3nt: TGCGCCAGCAGCCCGTTCGCGGGAGGGAACTACGAGCAGTACTTC
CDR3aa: CASSPFAGGNYEQYF

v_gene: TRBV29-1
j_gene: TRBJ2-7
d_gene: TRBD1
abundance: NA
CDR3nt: TGCAGCGTTGCTCGGGACCCAGGGGGCGAGCAGTACTTC
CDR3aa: CSVARDPGGEQYF

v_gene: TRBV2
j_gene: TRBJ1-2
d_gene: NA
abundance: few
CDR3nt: TGTGCCAGCAGTCAAGACAGTGTCTATGGCTACACCTTC
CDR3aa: CASSQDSVYGYTF